This T cell receptor (beta chain) came from a study of beta chain features in type 1 diabetes. As for the study in general: Investigators examined around 98 million sorted cells across all samples. Regarding the study as a whole: Lower insertion and higher deletion counts appeared at VDJ junctions in type 1 diabetes patients.

Reverse transcribing all isolated RNA meant expressed TCRB transcripts were sequenced. The study sequenced naive, central memory and regulatory T cell samples to an average of about 3.6 million reads. TCRdb's table, derived via immunoSEQ multiplex PCR, lists solely in-frame clones and lacks some. The table records about 150,000 clones, around a tenth of them present only once. The table lists this clone with a few counts. Its specificity is unknown. Sequenced material: central memory CD4+ T cells from blood. The sequence was collected from a man younger than 35 in good health.

CDR3 bases: TGTGCCAGCAGCCGAGGAGGGACAGACCGTAGGGGCTACACCTTC. Translating gives CASSRGGTDRRGYTF. This sequence joins TRBV7-2 and TRBJ1-2; 7 nucleotides agree with TRBD1. V was clipped by 5 bases and J by 8 bases; unmatched bases: 14. Germline assignment: CDR1 SGHTA and CDR2 FQGNSA. This CDR3 is built from 15 residues.